Each of the 5 T cell receptor beta chains below was sequenced from the same sample in a study of beta chain features in type 1 diabetes. Broader study findings: For Type 1 diabetes patients, all four CD4+ subsets carried TCRB CDR3s that were moderately but significantly shorter.

No antigens are known for them. Sequencing targeted expressed TCRB transcripts, as all isolated RNA had been reverse transcribed. Sequenced by immunoSEQ multiplex PCR; TCRdb stores in-frame clones only, minus some. Of about 650,000 clones in the sample, about an eighth were seen once. Material: naive CD4+ T cells from blood. These receptors came from a man in his thirties or forties with type 1 diabetes.

The chain carries TRBV4-3 and TRBJ1-5, with 8 nucleotides matching TRBD1. The CDR3 sequence is 15 residues long. With 0 bases clipped from V and 7 bases from J, the junction kept 5 bases outside the gene matches. Per germline, CDR1 LGHNA and CDR2 YSLEER. The CDR3 protein is CASSQEAGGWQPQHF. CDR3 nucleotides: TGCGCCAGCAGCCAAGAGGCAGGGGGCTGGCAGCCCCAGCATTTT.

This rearrangement joins TRBV9 to TRBJ2-5, with TRBD1 matching over 9 bases. The CDR3 is 14 residues long. Germline V gene sequence: CDR1 SGDLS, CDR2 YYNGEE. Trimming took 4 bases from V and 1 from J; bases not matched to a gene: 2. CDR3: CASSPTGGQETQYF. The CDR3 DNA reads as TGTGCCAGCAGCCCGACAGGGGGCCAAGAGACCCAGTACTTC.

The J gene is TRBJ1-2, the V gene TRBV7-9; no firm D call. Germline V gene sequence: CDR1 SEHNR, CDR2 FQNEAQ (reference sequence). The CDR3 runs to 10 residues. Trimming left V 4 bases short and J 8 bases short, with 5 bases between. The CDR3 coding sequence is TGTGCCAGCAGCTCCGAGGGCTACACCTTC. As protein: CASSSEGYTF.

The V gene is TRBV27, the J gene TRBJ1-2; tentatively, D is TRBD1 (5 bases). The CDR3 runs to 12 residues. Germline values: CDR1 MNHEY, CDR2 SMNVEV (reference sequence). V gave up 7 bases and J gave up 4 bases, with 10 bases separating them. The CDR3 spells CASTRDGYGYTF. As DNA, the CDR3 is TGTGCCAGCACCCGGGACGGCTATGGCTACACCTTC.

This clone was seen a handful of times. The gene calls are TRBV2 and TRBJ2-7; D is unclear. This CDR3 contains 14 residues. V was clipped by 2 bases and J by 0 bases, with 8 bases between them. Per germline, CDR1 SNHLY and CDR2 FYNNEI. As DNA, the CDR3 is TGTGCCAGCAGTGAAAGACCCGTCTCCTACGAGCAGTACTTC. This gives the protein CASSERPVSYEQYF.